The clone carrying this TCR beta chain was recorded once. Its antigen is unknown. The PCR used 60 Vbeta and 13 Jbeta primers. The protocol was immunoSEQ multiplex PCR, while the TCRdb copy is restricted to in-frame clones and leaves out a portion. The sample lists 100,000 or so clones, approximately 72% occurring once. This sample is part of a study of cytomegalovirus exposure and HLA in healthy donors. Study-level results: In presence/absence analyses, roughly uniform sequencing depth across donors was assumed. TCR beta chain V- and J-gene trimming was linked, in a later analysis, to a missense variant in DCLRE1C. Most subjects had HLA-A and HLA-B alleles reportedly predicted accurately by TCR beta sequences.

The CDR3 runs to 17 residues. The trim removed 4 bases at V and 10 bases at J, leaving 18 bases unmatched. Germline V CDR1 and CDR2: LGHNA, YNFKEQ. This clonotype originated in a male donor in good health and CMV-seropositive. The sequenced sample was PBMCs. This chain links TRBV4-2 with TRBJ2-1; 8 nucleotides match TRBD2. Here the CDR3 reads CASSPQEGSGGVLEQFF. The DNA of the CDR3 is TGTGCCAGCAGCCCTCAAGAGGGAAGCGGGGGTGTGTTGGAGCAGTTCTTC.